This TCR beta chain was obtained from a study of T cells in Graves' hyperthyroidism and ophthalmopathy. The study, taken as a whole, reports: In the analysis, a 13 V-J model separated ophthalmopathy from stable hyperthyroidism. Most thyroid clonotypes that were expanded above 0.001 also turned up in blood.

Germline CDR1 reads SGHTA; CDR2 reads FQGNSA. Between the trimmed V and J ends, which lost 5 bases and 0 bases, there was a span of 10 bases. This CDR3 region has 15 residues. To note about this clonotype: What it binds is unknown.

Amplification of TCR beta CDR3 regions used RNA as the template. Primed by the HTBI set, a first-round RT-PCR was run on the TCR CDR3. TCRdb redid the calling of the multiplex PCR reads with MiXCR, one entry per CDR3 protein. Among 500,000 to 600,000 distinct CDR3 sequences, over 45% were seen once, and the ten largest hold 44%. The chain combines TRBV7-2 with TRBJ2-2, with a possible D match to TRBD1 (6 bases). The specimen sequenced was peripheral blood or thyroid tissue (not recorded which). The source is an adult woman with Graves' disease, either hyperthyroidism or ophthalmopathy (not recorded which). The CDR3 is CASSDRQANTGELFF. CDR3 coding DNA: TGTGCCAGCAGCGACCGACAGGCGAACACCGGGGAGCTGTTTTTT.